The entry below describes one T cell receptor beta chain. Its matching antigen is unknown. Treatment given: 19 received Ad26.COV2.S at low or high dose, single or two shots; five or six received placebo; per-sample allocation not given. Each sample was drawn 63 days after the first injection (of vaccine or placebo). This sample is drawn from a study of Ad26.COV2.S vaccination and SARS-CoV-2 variants. Study context: Ad26.COV2.S shots went into the muscle once or twice, 56 days apart.

Profiled with immunoSEQ multiplex PCR; TCRdb holds only in-frame clones, not every one. The table lists 410,000 or so clones, around 93% of them singletons. After removal of 6 bases from V and 5 bases from J, the junction contained 8 bases not matched to a gene. The CDR3 is 14 residues long. The germline V gene has CDR1 LNHDA and CDR2 SQIVND (reference sequence). Whole-study results and caveats: Post-vaccination spike-specific CD8+ and CD4+ T cell responses reportedly had substantial breadth. Placebo recipients showed lower spike-specific TCR breadth than vaccinees.

Specimen: peripheral blood, collected in a trial of Ad26.COV2.S vaccine versus placebo. The sequence was collected from a person aged 18-65 years who received the Ad26.COV2.S COVID-19 vaccine or a placebo. This sequence joins TRBV19 and TRBJ1-2, with 8 bases aligning to TRBD1. The CDR3 here is CASRRQGSRYGYTF. As DNA, the CDR3 is TGTGCCAGTAGAAGACAGGGGTCGCGGTATGGCTACACCTTC.